The rows below give T cell receptor beta chains drawn from one sample of a study of control samples from healthy donors and cancer patients. The assay was immunoSEQ multiplex PCR, and TCRdb's table has in-frame clones only and misses some. The sample shows roughly 120,000 clones, 85% to 90% of them seen only once. Sequences were obtained from blood. These receptors came from a woman in her sixties or seventies in good health. The CDR3 runs from the conserved cysteine through the conserved F or W. D genes are given only for firm matches. Not every row has a clone size; where given, it reads once, few, many or a size class.

few TRBJ2-5 TRBD2 TRBV6-1 TGTGCCAGCAGTGAAGTTAGCGGGGGGTTGGAGACCCAGTACTTC CASSEVSGGLETQYF
. TRBJ2-1 . TRBV9 TGTGCCAGCAGCGTAGCGGGGGACTCCTACAATGAGCAGTTCTTC CASSVAGDSYNEQFF
. TRBJ2-5 . TRBV19 TGTGCCAGTAGTATACTTAATGCAGAAGCAGCGACCCAGTACTTC CASSILNAEAATQYF
. TRBJ2-2 . TRBV2 TGTGCCAGCAGTACCCAACCCCGGACCGGGGAGCTGTTTTTT CASSTQPRTGELFF
. TRBJ1-5 . TRBV4-2 TGTGCCAGCAGCCAAGAGGACGGGCCCCAGCATTTT CASSQEDGPQHF
. TRBJ1-2 . TRBV11-3 TGTGCCAGCAGCTTACGGGGGAAGAGAAAAGGCTACACCTTC CASSLRGKRKGYTF
. TRBJ2-7 TRBD1 TRBV5-4 TGTGCCAGCAGCTCGGGGACAGGGGGCTGGGACGAGCAGTACTTC CASSSGTGGWDEQYF
. TRBJ1-2 . TRBV4-3 TGCGCCAGCAGCCACATCATCGGGACCGGCCCCTCCTATGGCTACACCTTC CASSHIIGTGPSYGYTF
. TRBJ1-5 . TRBV10-3 TGTGCCATCAGTGAGGCCCGTGAAGGGGGTCAGCCCCAGCATTTT CAISEAREGGQPQHF
. TRBJ2-1 . TRBV11-2 TGTGCCAGCAGCCCCTACAATGAGCAGTTCTTC CASSPYNEQFF
. TRBJ1-3 . TRBV9 TGTGCCAGCAGCGTAGGCGGCCCACGGGGAAACACCATATATTTT CASSVGGPRGNTIYF
. TRBJ1-6 . TRBV5-1 TGCGCCAGCAGCCCGGCCGGGGGTGCCTATAATTCACCCCTCCACTTT CASSPAGGAYNSPLHF
. TRBJ1-5 . TRBV27 TGTGCCAGCAGTTGGAAAGGCCACCAGCCCCAGCATTTT CASSWKGHQPQHF
. TRBJ2-1 TRBD2 TRBV2 TGTGCCAGCAGTGCCTGGCGGGGGGGGAATGAGCAGTTCTTC CASSAWRGGNEQFF
. TRBJ1-4 . TRBV5-5 TGTGCCAGCAGCTTGGGCGTTGCCCCTAATGAAAAACTGTTTTTT CASSLGVAPNEKLFF
medium-sized TRBJ2-6 . TRBV4-2 TGTGCCAGCAGCCTACCCGAGGGGGAAAGCTCTGGGGCCAACGTCCTGACTTTC CASSLPEGESSGANVLTF
. TRBJ1-2 . TRBV6-2/TRBV6-3 TGTGCCAGCAGTTCCTATCCGGGCGACTATGGCTACACCTTC CASSSYPGDYGYTF
. TRBJ2-7 TRBD2 TRBV7-2 TGTGCCAGCGTGCGGAGCGGGGGACCCGGTTCCTACGAGCAGTACTTC CASVRSGGPGSYEQYF
. TRBJ2-7 . TRBV18 TGTGCCAGCTCACCACCCCGCAGCTCCTACGAGCAGTACTTC CASSPPRSSYEQYF
once TRBJ1-2 . TRBV9 TGTGCCAGCAGCTCTGGACCTAGCTATGGCTACACCTTC CASSSGPSYGYTF
. TRBJ1-5 . TRBV22-1 TGTCCTGGGACGCCCGGGACAGGCAGTAGCGGGGATCAGCCCCAGCATTTT CPGTPGTGSSGDQPQHF
. TRBJ2-5 . TRBV7-9 TGTGCCAGCAGCTTAGGGGGTTACTTCCAAGAGACCCAGTACTTC CASSLGGYFQETQYF
. TRBJ2-1 TRBD2 TRBV4-1 TGCGCCAGCAGACCTACTAGCGGGGGGTCAAGCTCCTACAATGAGCAGTTCTTC CASRPTSGGSSSYNEQFF
. TRBJ1-4 . TRBV7-9 TGTGCCAGCAGCTTGGCCGTTAGTGAAAAACTGTTTTTT CASSLAVSEKLFF
medium-sized TRBJ2-1 . TRBV7-3 TGTGCCAGCAGCTTAGCGGGCGAGAATGAGCAGTTCTTC CASSLAGENEQFF
. TRBJ2-1 TRBD1 TRBV6-5 TGTGCCAGCAGCCGGGACAGGGGGCGGGATGAGCAGTTCTTC CASSRDRGRDEQFF
. TRBJ1-1 . TRBV6-2/TRBV6-3 TGTGCCAGCAGTTACTCGAGGGGGTGGAAGAACACTGAAGCTTTCTTT CASSYSRGWKNTEAFF
. TRBJ2-7 . TRBV7-9 TGTGCCAGCAGCTTTTCGGGCCGGGGCTACGAGCAGTACTTC CASSFSGRGYEQYF
. TRBJ2-3 . TRBV5-1 TGCGCCAGCAGCTTGGCCCGGGCTAGCAGCACAGATACGCAGTATTTT CASSLARASSTDTQYF
. TRBJ2-3 . TRBV5-4 TGTGCCAGCAGCTTCCCGGGGGCCCACACAGATACGCAGTATTTT CASSFPGAHTDTQYF
. TRBJ2-5 . TRBV6-5 TGTGCCAGCAGCCAGAGTCTCGCATGGGAGACCCAGTACTTC CASSQSLAWETQYF
. TRBJ2-4 . TRBV18 TGTGCCAGCTCACCACCGGCATCCGGGGACATTCAGTACTTC CASSPPASGDIQYF
. TRBJ2-7 . TRBV7-2 TGTGCCAGCAGCTTAGCTCCTGGGGGCGAGCAGTACTTC CASSLAPGGEQYF
once TRBJ2-1 . TRBV5-1 TGCGCCAGCAGCTTGGATCCTGCCTTAAGCTCCTACAATGAGCAGTTCTTC CASSLDPALSSYNEQFF
. TRBJ1-1 . TRBV4-2 TGTGCCAGCCGGGCCAGAGGCACTGAAGCTTTCTTT CASRARGTEAFF
. TRBJ1-5 . TRBV29-1 TGCAGCGTTGTGTATCGGCACAATCAGCCCCAGCATTTT CSVVYRHNQPQHF
. TRBJ2-3 . TRBV19 TGTGCCAGCAGCTTGATGGGATACACAGATACGCAGTATTTT CASSLMGYTDTQYF
. TRBJ2-5 . TRBV5-5 TGTGCCAGCAGCCCGCGGGGACCCCAAGAGACCCAGTACTTC CASSPRGPQETQYF
. TRBJ1-5 . TRBV19 TGTGCCAGTAGTTATGCGGGGGGCTGGCAGCCCCAGCATTTT CASSYAGGWQPQHF
. TRBJ2-1 . TRBV6-5 TGTGCCAGCAGAGGACCCCCCTGGTTCTTC CASRGPPWFF